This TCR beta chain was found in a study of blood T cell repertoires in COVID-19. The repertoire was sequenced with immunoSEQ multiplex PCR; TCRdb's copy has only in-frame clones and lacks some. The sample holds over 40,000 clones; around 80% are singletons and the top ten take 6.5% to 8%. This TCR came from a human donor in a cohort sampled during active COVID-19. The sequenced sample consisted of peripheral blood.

The CDR3 spells CASSPWTGVKNQPQHF. The CDR3 bases are TGCGCCAGCAGCCCCTGGACAGGGGTCAAAAATCAGCCCCAGCATTTT. This chain uses TRBV5-1 with TRBJ1-5; 9 nucleotides line up with TRBD1. V gave up 4 bases and J gave up 4 bases; unmatched junction bases: 9. Per the germline V gene, CDR1 is SGHRS and CDR2 is YFSETQ. This CDR3 is built from 16 residues.